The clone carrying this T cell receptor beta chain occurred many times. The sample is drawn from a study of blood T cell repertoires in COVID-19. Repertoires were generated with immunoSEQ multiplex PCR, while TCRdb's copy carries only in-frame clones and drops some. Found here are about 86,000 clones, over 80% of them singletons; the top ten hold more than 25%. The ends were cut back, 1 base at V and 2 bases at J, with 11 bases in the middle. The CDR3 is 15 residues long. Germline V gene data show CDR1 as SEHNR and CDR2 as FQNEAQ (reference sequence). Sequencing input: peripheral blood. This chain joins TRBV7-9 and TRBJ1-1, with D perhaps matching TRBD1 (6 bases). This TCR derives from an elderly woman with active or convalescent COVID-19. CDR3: CASSLVGQINTEAFF. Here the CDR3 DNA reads TGTGCCAGCAGCTTAGTTGGACAGATTAACACTGAAGCTTTCTTT.